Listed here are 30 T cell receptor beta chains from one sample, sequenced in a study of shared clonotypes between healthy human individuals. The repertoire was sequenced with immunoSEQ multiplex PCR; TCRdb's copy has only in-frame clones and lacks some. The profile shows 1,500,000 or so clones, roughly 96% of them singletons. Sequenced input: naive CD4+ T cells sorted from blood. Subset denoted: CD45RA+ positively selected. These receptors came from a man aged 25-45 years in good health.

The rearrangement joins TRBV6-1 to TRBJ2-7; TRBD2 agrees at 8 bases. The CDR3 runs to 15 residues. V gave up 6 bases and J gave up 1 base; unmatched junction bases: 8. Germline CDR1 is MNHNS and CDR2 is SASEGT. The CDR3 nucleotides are TGTGCCAGCAGGGCCGGGAGGGGCCCATCCTACGAGCAGTACTTC. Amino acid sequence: CASRAGRGPSYEQYF.

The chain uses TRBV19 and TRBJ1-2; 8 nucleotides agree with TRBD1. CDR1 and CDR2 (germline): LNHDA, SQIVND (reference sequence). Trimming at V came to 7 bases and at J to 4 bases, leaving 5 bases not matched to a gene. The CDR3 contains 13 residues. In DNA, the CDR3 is TGTGCCAGTAAGAAGGACAGGGCCTATGGCTACACCTTC. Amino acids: CASKKDRAYGYTF.

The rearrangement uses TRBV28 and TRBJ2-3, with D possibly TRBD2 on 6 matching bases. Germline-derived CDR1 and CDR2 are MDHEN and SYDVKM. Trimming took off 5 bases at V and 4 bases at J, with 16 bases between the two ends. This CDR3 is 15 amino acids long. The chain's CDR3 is CASSRALSGADTQYF. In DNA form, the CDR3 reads TGTGCCAGCAGTCGGGCCCTTAGCGGAGCAGATACGCAGTATTTT.

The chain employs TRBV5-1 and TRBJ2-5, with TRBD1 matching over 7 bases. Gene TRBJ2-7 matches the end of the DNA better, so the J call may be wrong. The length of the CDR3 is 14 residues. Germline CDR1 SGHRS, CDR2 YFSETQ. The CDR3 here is CASSSLTGFYEQYF. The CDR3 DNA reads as TGCGCCAGCAGCTCTCTGACAGGGTTCTACGAGCAGTACTTC.

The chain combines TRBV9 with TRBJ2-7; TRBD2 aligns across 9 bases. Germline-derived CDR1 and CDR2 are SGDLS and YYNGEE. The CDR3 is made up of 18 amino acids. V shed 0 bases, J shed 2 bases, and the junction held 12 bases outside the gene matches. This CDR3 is CASSVGLAGYKGAYEQYF. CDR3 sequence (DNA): TGTGCCAGCAGCGTAGGGCTAGCGGGATATAAGGGGGCCTACGAGCAGTACTTC.

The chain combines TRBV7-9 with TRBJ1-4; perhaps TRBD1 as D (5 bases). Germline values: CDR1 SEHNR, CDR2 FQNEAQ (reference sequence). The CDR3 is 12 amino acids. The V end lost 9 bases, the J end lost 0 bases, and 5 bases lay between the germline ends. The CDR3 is CARQATNEKLFF. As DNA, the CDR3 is TGTGCCAGACAGGCAACTAATGAAAAACTGTTTTTT.

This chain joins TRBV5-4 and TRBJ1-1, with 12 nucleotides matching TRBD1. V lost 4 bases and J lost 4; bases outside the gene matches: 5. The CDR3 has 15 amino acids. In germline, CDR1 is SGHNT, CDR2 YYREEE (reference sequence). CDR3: CASSPRDRGLTEAFF. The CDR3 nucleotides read TGTGCCAGCAGCCCTAGGGACAGGGGGCTCACTGAAGCTTTCTTT. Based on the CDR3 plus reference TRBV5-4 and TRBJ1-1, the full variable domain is ETGVTQSPTHLIKTRGQQVTLRCSSQSGHNTVSWYQQALGQGPQFIFQYYREEENGRGNFPPRFSGLQFPNYSSELNVNALELDDSALYLCASSPRDRGLTEAFFGQGTRLTVV.

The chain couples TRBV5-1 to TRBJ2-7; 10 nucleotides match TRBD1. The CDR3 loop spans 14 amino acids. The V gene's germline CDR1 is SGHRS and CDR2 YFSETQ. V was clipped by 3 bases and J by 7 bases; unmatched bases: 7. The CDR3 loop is CASSSTGGAGEQYF. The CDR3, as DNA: TGCGCCAGCAGCTCGACAGGGGGCGCGGGGGAGCAGTACTTC.

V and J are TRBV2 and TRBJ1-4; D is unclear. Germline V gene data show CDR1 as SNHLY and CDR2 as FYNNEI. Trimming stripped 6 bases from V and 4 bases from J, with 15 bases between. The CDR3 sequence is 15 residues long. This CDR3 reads CASRRAGRYNEKLFF. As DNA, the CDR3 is TGTGCCAGCAGACGCGCGGGCAGGTATAATGAAAAACTGTTTTTT. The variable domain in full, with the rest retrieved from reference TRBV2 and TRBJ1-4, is EPEVTQTPSHQVTQMGQEVILRCVPISNHLYFYWYRQILGQKVEFLVSFYNNEISEKSEIFDDQFSVERPDGSNFTLKIRSTKLEDSAMYFCASRRAGRYNEKLFFGSGTQLSVL.

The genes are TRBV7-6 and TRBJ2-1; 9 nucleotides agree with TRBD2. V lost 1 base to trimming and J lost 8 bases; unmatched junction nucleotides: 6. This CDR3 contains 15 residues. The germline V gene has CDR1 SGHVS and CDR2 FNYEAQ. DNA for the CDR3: TGTGCCAGCAGCTTAGGGGCGGGAGGGCCCGATGAGCAGTTCTTC. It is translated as CASSLGAGGPDEQFF.

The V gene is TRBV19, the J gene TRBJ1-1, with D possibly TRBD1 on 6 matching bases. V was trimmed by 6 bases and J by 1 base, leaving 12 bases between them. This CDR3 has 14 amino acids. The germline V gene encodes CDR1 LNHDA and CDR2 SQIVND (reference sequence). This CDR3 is CASSLTGSNTEAFF. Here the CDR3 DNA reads TGTGCCAGTAGCCTAACAGGGTCGAACACTGAAGCTTTCTTT.

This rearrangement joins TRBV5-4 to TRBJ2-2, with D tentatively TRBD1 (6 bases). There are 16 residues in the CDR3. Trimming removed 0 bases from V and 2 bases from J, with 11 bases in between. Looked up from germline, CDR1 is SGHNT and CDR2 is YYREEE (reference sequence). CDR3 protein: CASSLAPRGNTGELFF. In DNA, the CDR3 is TGTGCCAGCAGCTTGGCCCCCAGGGGTAACACCGGGGAGCTGTTTTTT.

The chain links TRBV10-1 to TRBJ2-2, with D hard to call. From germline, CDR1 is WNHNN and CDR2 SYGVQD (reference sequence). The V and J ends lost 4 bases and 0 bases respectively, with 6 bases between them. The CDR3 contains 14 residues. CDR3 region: CASSATTNTGELFF. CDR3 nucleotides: TGCGCCAGCAGTGCCACAACGAACACCGGGGAGCTGTTTTTT.

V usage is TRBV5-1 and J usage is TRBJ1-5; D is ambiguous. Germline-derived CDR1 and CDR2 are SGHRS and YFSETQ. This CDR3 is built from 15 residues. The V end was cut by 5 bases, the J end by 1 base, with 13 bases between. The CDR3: CASRGEGGSNQPQHF. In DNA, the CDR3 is TGCGCCAGCAGGGGTGAGGGCGGGAGCAATCAGCCCCAGCATTTT.

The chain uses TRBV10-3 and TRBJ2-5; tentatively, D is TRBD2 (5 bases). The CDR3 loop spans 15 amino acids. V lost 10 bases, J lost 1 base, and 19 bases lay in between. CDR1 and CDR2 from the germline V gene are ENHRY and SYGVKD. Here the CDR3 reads CATLPRVGGQETQYF. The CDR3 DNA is TGTGCCACCCTCCCCCGTGTCGGAGGCCAAGAGACCCAGTACTTC.

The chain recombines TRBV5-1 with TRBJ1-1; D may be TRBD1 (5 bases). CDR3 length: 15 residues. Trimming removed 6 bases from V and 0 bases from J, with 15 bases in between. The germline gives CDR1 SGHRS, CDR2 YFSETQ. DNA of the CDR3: TGCGCCAGCACACCGGGACGAGTCATGAACACTGAAGCTTTCTTT. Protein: CASTPGRVMNTEAFF.

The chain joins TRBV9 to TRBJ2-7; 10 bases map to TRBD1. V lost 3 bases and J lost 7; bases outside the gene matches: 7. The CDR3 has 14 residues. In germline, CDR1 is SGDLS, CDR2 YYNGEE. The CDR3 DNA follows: TGTGCCAGCAGCGCAGGGACAGGGGAGAGGGAGCAGTACTTC. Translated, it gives CASSAGTGEREQYF.

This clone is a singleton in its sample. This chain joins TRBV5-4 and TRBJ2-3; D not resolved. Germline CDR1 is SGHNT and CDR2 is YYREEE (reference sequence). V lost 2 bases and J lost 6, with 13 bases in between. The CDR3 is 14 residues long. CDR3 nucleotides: TGTGCCAGCAGCTTCCCCTCGTTCGAGGATACGCAGTATTTT. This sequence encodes CASSFPSFEDTQYF.

CDR3 residues: CASSPSRGQPLYEQYF. For the CDR3, the DNA is TGTGCCAGCAGCCCCTCGAGGGGACAGCCCCTCTACGAGCAGTACTTC. This sequence joins TRBV7-2 and TRBJ2-7; 7 positions match TRBD1. With V trimmed by 5 bases and J by 3 bases, 13 bases remained unmatched. The CDR3 loop spans 16 amino acids. Germline V gene sequence: CDR1 SGHTA, CDR2 FQGNSA. Combining the CDR3 with reference TRBV7-2 and TRBJ2-7 gives the whole variable domain GAGVSQSPSNKVTEKGKDVELRCDPISGHTALYWYRQSLGQGLEFLIYFQGNSAPDKSGLPSDRFSAERTGGSVSTLTIQRTQQEDSAVYLCASSPSRGQPLYEQYFGPGTRLTVT.

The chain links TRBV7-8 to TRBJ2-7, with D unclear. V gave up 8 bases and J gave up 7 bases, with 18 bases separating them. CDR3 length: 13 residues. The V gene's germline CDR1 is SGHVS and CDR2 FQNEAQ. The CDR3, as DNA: TGTGCCAGCGGCAGATCCCCAAATCGAGAGCAGTACTTC. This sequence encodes CASGRSPNREQYF.

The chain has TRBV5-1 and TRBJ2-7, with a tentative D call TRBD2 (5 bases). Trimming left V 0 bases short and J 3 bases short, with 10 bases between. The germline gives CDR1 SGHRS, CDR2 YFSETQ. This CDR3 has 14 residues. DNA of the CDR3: TGCGCCAGCAGCTTGGCCGGACTTATCTACGAGCAGTACTTC. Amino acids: CASSLAGLIYEQYF.

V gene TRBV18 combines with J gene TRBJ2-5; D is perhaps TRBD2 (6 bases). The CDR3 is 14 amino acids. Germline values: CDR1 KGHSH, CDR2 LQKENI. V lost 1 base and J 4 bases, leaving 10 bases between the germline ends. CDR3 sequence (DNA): TGTGCCAGCTCACCACTCCCAGCGGGAGAGACCCAGTACTTC. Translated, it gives CASSPLPAGETQYF.

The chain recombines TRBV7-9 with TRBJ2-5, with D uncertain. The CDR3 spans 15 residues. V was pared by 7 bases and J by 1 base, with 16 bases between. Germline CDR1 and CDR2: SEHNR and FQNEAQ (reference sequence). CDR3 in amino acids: CASTLPGTPQETQYF. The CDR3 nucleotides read TGTGCCAGCACCCTCCCCGGAACCCCCCAAGAGACCCAGTACTTC.

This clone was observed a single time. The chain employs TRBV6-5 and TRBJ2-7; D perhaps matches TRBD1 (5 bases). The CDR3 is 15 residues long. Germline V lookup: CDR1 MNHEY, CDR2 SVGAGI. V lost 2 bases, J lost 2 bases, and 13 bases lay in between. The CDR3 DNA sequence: TGTGCCAGCAGTTACGGGGCGCTACCCGCCTACGAGCAGTACTTC. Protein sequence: CASSYGALPAYEQYF.

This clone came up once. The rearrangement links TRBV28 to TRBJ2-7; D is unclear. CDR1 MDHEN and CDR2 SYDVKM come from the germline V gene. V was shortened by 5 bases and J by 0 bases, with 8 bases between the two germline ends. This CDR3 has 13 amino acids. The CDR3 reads CASSIQSSYEQYF. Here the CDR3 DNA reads TGTGCCAGCAGTATCCAGAGCTCCTACGAGCAGTACTTC.

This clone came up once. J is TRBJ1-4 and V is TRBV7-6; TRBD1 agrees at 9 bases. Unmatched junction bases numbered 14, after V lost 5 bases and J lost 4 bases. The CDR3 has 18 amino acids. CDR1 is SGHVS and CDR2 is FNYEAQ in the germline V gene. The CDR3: CASSREGQGGGFNEKLFF. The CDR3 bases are TGTGCCAGCAGCCGCGAGGGACAGGGAGGGGGCTTTAATGAAAAACTGTTTTTT. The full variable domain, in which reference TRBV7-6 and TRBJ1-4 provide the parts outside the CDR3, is GAGVSQSPRYKVTKRGQDVALRCDPISGHVSLYWYRQALGQGPEFLTYFNYEAQQDKSGLPNDRFSAERPEGSISTLTIQRTEQRDSAMYRCASSREGQGGGFNEKLFFGSGTQLSVL.

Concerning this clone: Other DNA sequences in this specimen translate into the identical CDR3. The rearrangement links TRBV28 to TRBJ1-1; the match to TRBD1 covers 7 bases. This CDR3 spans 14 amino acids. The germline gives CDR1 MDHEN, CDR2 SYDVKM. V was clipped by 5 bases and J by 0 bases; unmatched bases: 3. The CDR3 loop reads CASSLDRVNTEAFF. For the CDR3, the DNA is TGTGCCAGCAGTCTAGACAGGGTGAACACTGAAGCTTTCTTT.

The CDR3 nucleotides read TGTGCTAGTGGTTTGGGTAATACGCAGTATTTT. Its protein is CASGLGNTQYF. The J gene is TRBJ2-3, the V gene TRBV12-5; no firm D call. The germline CDR1 and CDR2 sequences are LGHNT and FRNRAP. The CDR3 runs 11 residues. Trimming shortened V by 1 base and J by 7 bases, and 3 bases separated the two germline ends.

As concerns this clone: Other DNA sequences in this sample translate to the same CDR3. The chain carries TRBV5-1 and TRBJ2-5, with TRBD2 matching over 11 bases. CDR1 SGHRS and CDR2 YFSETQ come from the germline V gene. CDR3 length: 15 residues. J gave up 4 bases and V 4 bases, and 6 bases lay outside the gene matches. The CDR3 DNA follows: TGCGCCAGCAGCCCCCGTAGCGGGAGGGGAGAGACCCAGTACTTC. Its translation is CASSPRSGRGETQYF.

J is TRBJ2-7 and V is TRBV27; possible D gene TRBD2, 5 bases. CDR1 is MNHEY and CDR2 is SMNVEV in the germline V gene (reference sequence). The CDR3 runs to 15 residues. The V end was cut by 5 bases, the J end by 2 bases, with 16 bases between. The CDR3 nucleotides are TGTGCCAGCAGTCCTTCCAGATGGGAGCCCTACGAGCAGTACTTC. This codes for CASSPSRWEPYEQYF.